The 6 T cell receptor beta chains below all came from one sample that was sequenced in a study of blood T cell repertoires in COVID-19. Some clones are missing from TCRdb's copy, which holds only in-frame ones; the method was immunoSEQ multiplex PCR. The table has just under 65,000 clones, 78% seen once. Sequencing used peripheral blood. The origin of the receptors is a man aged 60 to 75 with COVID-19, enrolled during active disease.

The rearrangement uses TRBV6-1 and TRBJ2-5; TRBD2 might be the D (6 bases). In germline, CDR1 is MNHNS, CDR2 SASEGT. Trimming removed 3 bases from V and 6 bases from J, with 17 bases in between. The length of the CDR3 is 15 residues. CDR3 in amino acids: CASSDPAGGKQTQYF. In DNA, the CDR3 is TGTGCCAGCAGTGACCCCGCCGGCGGGAAACAGACCCAGTACTTC.

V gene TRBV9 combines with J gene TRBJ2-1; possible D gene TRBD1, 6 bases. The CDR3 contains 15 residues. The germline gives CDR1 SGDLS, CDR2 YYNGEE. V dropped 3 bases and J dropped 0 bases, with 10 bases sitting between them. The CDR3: CASSDGQRSYNEQFF. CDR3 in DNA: TGTGCCAGCAGCGACGGACAGCGCTCCTACAATGAGCAGTTCTTC. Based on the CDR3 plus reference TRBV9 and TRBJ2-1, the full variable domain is DSGVTQTPKHLITATGQRVTLRCSPRSGDLSVYWYQQSLDQGLQFLIQYYNGEERAKGNILERFSAQQFPDLHSELNLSSLELGDSALYFCASSDGQRSYNEQFFGPGTRLTVL.

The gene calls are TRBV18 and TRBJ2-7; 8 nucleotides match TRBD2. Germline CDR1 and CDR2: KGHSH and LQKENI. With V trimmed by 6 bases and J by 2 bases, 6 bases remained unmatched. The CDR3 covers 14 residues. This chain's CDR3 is CASSREGYAYEQYF. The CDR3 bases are TGTGCCAGCTCTCGGGAGGGATACGCCTACGAGCAGTACTTC.

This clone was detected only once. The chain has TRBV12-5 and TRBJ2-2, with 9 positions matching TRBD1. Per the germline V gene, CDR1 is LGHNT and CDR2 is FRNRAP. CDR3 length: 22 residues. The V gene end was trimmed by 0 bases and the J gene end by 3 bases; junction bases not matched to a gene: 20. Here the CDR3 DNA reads TGTGCTAGTGGTTTGGTGTCACGTTGGGCGGGACAGGGTGAAGCGGACACCGGGGAGCTGTTTTTT. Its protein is CASGLVSRWAGQGEADTGELFF. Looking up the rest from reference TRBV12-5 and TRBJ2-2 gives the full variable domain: DARVTQTPRHKVTEMGQEVTMRCQPILGHNTVFWYRQTMMQGLELLAYFRNRAPLDDSGMPKDRFSAEMPDATLATLKIQPSEPRDSAVYFCASGLVSRWAGQGEADTGELFFGEGSRLTVL.

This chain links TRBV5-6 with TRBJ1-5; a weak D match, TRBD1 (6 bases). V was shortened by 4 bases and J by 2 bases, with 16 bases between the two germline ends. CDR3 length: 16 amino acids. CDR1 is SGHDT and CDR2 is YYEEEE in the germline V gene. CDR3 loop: CASSRGTGPGNQPQHF. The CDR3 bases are TGTGCCAGCAGCCGGGGCACAGGGCCGGGCAATCAGCCCCAGCATTTT. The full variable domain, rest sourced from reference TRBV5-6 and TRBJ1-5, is DAGVTQSPTHLIKTRGQQVTLRCSPKSGHDTVSWYQQALGQGPQFIFQYYEEEERQRGNFPDRFSGHQFPNYSSELNVNALLLGDSALYLCASSRGTGPGNQPQHFGDGTRLSIL.

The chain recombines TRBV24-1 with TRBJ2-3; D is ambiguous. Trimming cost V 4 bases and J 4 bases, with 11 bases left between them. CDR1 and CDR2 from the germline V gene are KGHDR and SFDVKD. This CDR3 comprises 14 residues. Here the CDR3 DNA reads TGTGCCACCAGTGACCCAAGTAGTTCAGATACGCAGTATTTT. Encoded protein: CATSDPSSSDTQYF.